These T cell receptor beta chains were read from a single sample in a study of PD-L1 blockade in urothelial cancer. Repertoires were generated with immunoSEQ multiplex PCR, while TCRdb's copy carries only in-frame clones and drops some. The sample has some 30,000 clones; around 84% are singletons. The sequenced sample was PBMCs, obtained around atezolizumab (anti-PD-L1) treatment. The receptor source for this set is a man aged 50 to 59 with urothelial cancer. The CDR3 runs from the conserved cysteine through the conserved F or W. A D gene is named only where the DNA matches it firmly. The size field is filled for only some rows; it gives once, few, many or a size class.

clone_size j_call v_call cdr3_length d_call cdr3_aa cdr3_nt
NA TRBJ2-1 TRBV5-1 13 NA CASRNPGNNEQFF TGCGCCAGCAGAAATCCGGGGAACAATGAGCAGTTCTTC
NA TRBJ1-5 TRBV7-2 15 NA CASSLVGGSEQPQHF TGTGCCAGCAGCTTAGTGGGAGGATCCGAACAGCCCCAGCATTTT
NA TRBJ2-5 TRBV14 15 TRBD1 CASSLKTGGLETQYF TGTGCCAGCAGCCTTAAAACAGGGGGCCTAGAGACCCAGTACTTC
NA TRBJ2-7 TRBV4-1 13 TRBD1 CASSPDRGYEQYF TGCGCCAGCAGCCCGGACAGGGGTTACGAGCAGTACTTC
NA TRBJ2-2 TRBV7-9 13 NA CASSLVQTGELFF TGTGCCAGCAGCTTAGTACAGACCGGGGAGCTGTTTTTT
NA TRBJ1-1 TRBV19 12 NA CASSIWADEAFF TGTGCCAGTAGTATATGGGCAGATGAAGCTTTCTTT
NA TRBJ1-1 TRBV10-3 14 NA CAITPTLGNTEAFF TGTGCCATCACCCCCACCCTCGGGAACACTGAAGCTTTCTTT
few TRBJ2-7 TRBV13 15 NA CASKVKLDAHYEQYF TGTGCCAGCAAGGTAAAACTAGATGCCCACTACGAGCAGTACTTC
NA TRBJ2-5 TRBV18 13 NA CASSTLPQETQYF TGTGCCAGCTCGACTCTCCCTCAAGAGACCCAGTACTTC
NA TRBJ1-1 TRBV30 13 NA CAWRMTRNTEAFF TGTGCCTGGAGAATGACAAGGAACACTGAAGCTTTCTTT
once TRBJ2-4 TRBV30 17 TRBD2 CAWSPWRSPGGGNIQYF TGTGCCTGGAGTCCCTGGAGGAGTCCGGGGGGGGGAAACATTCAGTACTTC
NA TRBJ2-1 TRBV6-4 15 TRBD2 CASSDSTSGSNEQFF TGTGCCAGCAGTGACTCGACTAGCGGGAGCAATGAGCAGTTCTTC
NA TRBJ2-3 TRBV7-8 13 NA CASSLGGERPQYF TGTGCCAGCAGCCTCGGCGGGGAGAGGCCGCAGTATTTT
NA TRBJ1-2 TRBV14 13 TRBD1 CASSPDRVNGYTF TGTGCCAGCAGCCCCGACAGGGTCAATGGCTACACCTTC
few TRBJ2-1 TRBV1 17 NA CTSSQETSGGYYNEQFF TGCACCAGCAGCCAAGAAACCAGCGGGGGCTACTACAATGAGCAGTTCTTC
NA TRBJ2-2 TRBV5-4 15 TRBD1 CASSSGTGRTGELFF TGTGCCAGCAGCTCCGGGACAGGGCGCACCGGGGAGCTGTTTTTT